This T cell receptor beta chain emerged from a study of cytomegalovirus exposure and HLA in healthy donors. Primers included in the PCR were 60 Vbeta and 13 Jbeta primers. Produced via immunoSEQ multiplex PCR; TCRdb's table is partial and in-frame only. The sample includes roughly 240,000 clones, more than 70% seen only once; the top ten take about 0.45%. V lost 2 bases and J 6 bases, leaving 14 bases between the germline ends. Germline V CDR1 and CDR2: SGHDT, YYEEEE. This CDR3 is 14 amino acids long. The rearrangement uses TRBV5-6 and TRBJ1-1, with D maybe TRBD1 (5 bases). The receptor's source is a boy aged 5-17 years in good health and CMV-seronegative. Sequenced input: PBMCs. CDR3 sequence (DNA): TGTGCCAGCAGCTTTGCAGGGATAAAGGCTGAAGCTTTCTTT. Its protein is CASSFAGIKAEAFF.